Listed below are T cell receptor beta chains from one sample, sequenced in a study of cytomegalovirus exposure and HLA in healthy donors. Clones were read by immunoSEQ multiplex PCR, and TCRdb kept only the in-frame ones, dropping some. The sample includes 120,000 or so clones, approximately 66% of them seen just once. The sample consisted of PBMCs. The receptor set was obtained from a woman between 35 and 50 years old in good health and CMV-seropositive. CDR3s include the opening cysteine and the closing phenylalanine or tryptophan. Each record gives: J gene, V gene, clone size, D gene, CDR3 protein, CDR3 DNA. D genes are given only for firm matches. Clone size is shown for a subset of rows, as once, few, many or a class of expanded clone.

J gene: TRBJ1-1; V gene: TRBV27; clone size: -; D gene: -; CDR3 protein: CASSTRGDMNTEAFF; CDR3 DNA: TGTGCCAGCAGTACCAGGGGCGACATGAACACTGAAGCTTTCTTT
J gene: TRBJ1-4; V gene: TRBV4-2; clone size: -; D gene: TRBD1; CDR3 protein: CASSQADRVSNEKLFF; CDR3 DNA: TGTGCCAGCAGCCAAGCCGACAGGGTATCGAATGAAAAACTGTTTTTT
J gene: TRBJ1-5; V gene: TRBV19; clone size: -; D gene: -; CDR3 protein: CASSTGRGRGQPQHF; CDR3 DNA: TGTGCCAGTAGTACCGGGAGGGGTAGGGGTCAGCCCCAGCATTTT
J gene: TRBJ1-4; V gene: TRBV21-1; clone size: -; D gene: -; CDR3 protein: CASVPGGEEKLFF; CDR3 DNA: TGTGCCAGCGTTCCGGGGGGCGAAGAAAAACTGTTTTTT
J gene: TRBJ1-2; V gene: TRBV6-1; clone size: few; D gene: -; CDR3 protein: CASSEVSTALGYTF; CDR3 DNA: TGTGCCAGCAGTGAAGTTTCGACAGCCCTAGGCTACACCTTC
J gene: TRBJ2-7; V gene: TRBV5-6; clone size: -; D gene: TRBD1; CDR3 protein: CAKTGVKHEQYF; CDR3 DNA: TGTGCCAAGACAGGGGTAAAGCACGAGCAGTACTTC
J gene: TRBJ1-2; V gene: TRBV5-8; clone size: few; D gene: TRBD1; CDR3 protein: CASSLAGQEAYGYTF; CDR3 DNA: TGTGCCAGCAGCTTGGCCGGACAGGAGGCGTATGGCTACACCTTC
J gene: TRBJ1-1; V gene: TRBV11-2; clone size: -; D gene: -; CDR3 protein: CASSIQVPNTEAFF; CDR3 DNA: TGTGCCAGCAGCATACAGGTACCGAACACTGAAGCTTTCTTT
J gene: TRBJ1-1; V gene: TRBV6-5; clone size: -; D gene: -; CDR3 protein: CASSWAGNTEAFF; CDR3 DNA: TGTGCCAGCAGTTGGGCGGGGAACACTGAAGCTTTCTTT
J gene: TRBJ1-1; V gene: TRBV13; clone size: -; D gene: -; CDR3 protein: CASSLGEPENTEAFF; CDR3 DNA: TGTGCCAGCAGCTTAGGCGAACCAGAGAACACTGAAGCTTTCTTT
J gene: TRBJ1-1; V gene: TRBV4-2; clone size: -; D gene: -; CDR3 protein: CASGEVGDTEAFF; CDR3 DNA: TGTGCCAGTGGAGAGGTCGGGGACACTGAAGCTTTCTTT
J gene: TRBJ1-6; V gene: TRBV6-1; clone size: -; D gene: -; CDR3 protein: CASSERWAWDSPLHF; CDR3 DNA: TGTGCCAGCAGTGAACGGTGGGCTTGGGATTCACCCCTCCACTTT
J gene: TRBJ1-4; V gene: TRBV7-8; clone size: -; D gene: -; CDR3 protein: CASSFGQTSNEKLFF; CDR3 DNA: TGTGCCAGCAGCTTCGGACAGACTTCTAATGAAAAACTGTTTTTT
J gene: TRBJ2-1; V gene: TRBV6-4; clone size: -; D gene: TRBD1; CDR3 protein: CASSQDRQTNNEQFF; CDR3 DNA: TGTGCCAGCAGCCAGGACAGGCAGACCAACAATGAGCAGTTCTTC
J gene: TRBJ1-5; V gene: TRBV25-1; clone size: -; D gene: -; CDR3 protein: CASLPRAQHF; CDR3 DNA: TGTGCCAGCCTCCCCCGGGCCCAGCATTTT
J gene: TRBJ2-1; V gene: TRBV29-1; clone size: few; D gene: TRBD2; CDR3 protein: CSADPGLAGRGQFF; CDR3 DNA: TGCAGCGCGGATCCGGGACTAGCGGGTCGGGGGCAGTTCTTC
J gene: TRBJ1-1; V gene: TRBV6-5; clone size: -; D gene: TRBD1; CDR3 protein: CASSYTGTGSEAFF; CDR3 DNA: TGTGCCAGCAGTTACACCGGGACAGGAAGTGAAGCTTTCTTT
J gene: TRBJ2-5; V gene: TRBV19; clone size: -; D gene: TRBD1; CDR3 protein: CASSTTGTGGFQETQYF; CDR3 DNA: TGTGCCAGTAGTACGACCGGGACAGGGGGCTTCCAAGAGACCCAGTACTTC
J gene: TRBJ2-1; V gene: TRBV5-1; clone size: -; D gene: -; CDR3 protein: CASRASRDPGDEQFF; CDR3 DNA: TGCGCCAGCCGCGCCTCGCGGGACCCGGGAGATGAGCAGTTCTTC
J gene: TRBJ2-2; V gene: TRBV7-3; clone size: -; D gene: -; CDR3 protein: CASSSVTGTGELFF; CDR3 DNA: TGTGCCAGCAGCTCCGTGACGGGAACCGGGGAGCTGTTTTTT
J gene: TRBJ1-2; V gene: TRBV6-1; clone size: -; D gene: TRBD1; CDR3 protein: CAERGPRREGYTF; CDR3 DNA: TGTGCCGAAAGGGGGCCGCGGCGGGAAGGCTACACCTTC
J gene: TRBJ1-2; V gene: TRBV6-5; clone size: once; D gene: -; CDR3 protein: CASSSPGTAGGYTF; CDR3 DNA: TGTGCCAGCAGTTCCCCGGGAACAGCGGGCGGCTACACCTTC
J gene: TRBJ2-7; V gene: TRBV11-3; clone size: -; D gene: TRBD1; CDR3 protein: CASSPGGTDYEQYF; CDR3 DNA: TGTGCCAGCAGCCCAGGGGGAACGGACTACGAGCAGTACTTC
J gene: TRBJ2-7; V gene: TRBV18; clone size: -; D gene: -; CDR3 protein: CASTPDTATYEQYF; CDR3 DNA: TGTGCCAGCACCCCGGACACCGCAACCTACGAGCAGTACTTC
J gene: TRBJ1-1; V gene: TRBV15; clone size: -; D gene: -; CDR3 protein: CATSSEMNTEAFF; CDR3 DNA: TGTGCCACCAGCAGTGAGATGAACACTGAAGCTTTCTTT
J gene: TRBJ2-7; V gene: TRBV6-5; clone size: few; D gene: -; CDR3 protein: CATRIAYEQYF; CDR3 DNA: TGTGCCACCAGGATAGCCTACGAGCAGTACTTC
J gene: TRBJ2-2; V gene: TRBV29-1; clone size: -; D gene: TRBD2; CDR3 protein: CSASGRALDTGELFF; CDR3 DNA: TGCAGCGCCAGCGGGAGGGCCCTCGACACCGGGGAGCTGTTTTTT
J gene: TRBJ1-1; V gene: TRBV9; clone size: -; D gene: -; CDR3 protein: CASSAWIQGAGEAFF; CDR3 DNA: TGTGCCAGCAGCGCCTGGATACAGGGCGCTGGGGAAGCTTTCTTT
J gene: TRBJ2-5; V gene: TRBV4-2; clone size: -; D gene: -; CDR3 protein: CASSRDREAQETQYF; CDR3 DNA: TGTGCCAGCAGCCGCGACAGGGAGGCCCAGGAGACCCAGTACTTC
J gene: TRBJ2-5; V gene: TRBV5-1; clone size: once; D gene: TRBD2; CDR3 protein: CASSLGAGEETQYF; CDR3 DNA: TGCGCCAGCAGCTTGGGGGCGGGGGAAGAGACCCAGTACTTC
J gene: TRBJ2-7; V gene: TRBV18; clone size: -; D gene: -; CDR3 protein: CASSPLSGASYEQYF; CDR3 DNA: TGTGCCAGCTCACCACTTAGCGGAGCGTCCTACGAGCAGTACTTC
J gene: TRBJ1-3; V gene: TRBV7-8; clone size: few; D gene: TRBD1; CDR3 protein: CASSPGTGGGNTIYF; CDR3 DNA: TGTGCCAGCAGCCCTGGGACAGGGGGCGGAAACACCATATATTTT
J gene: TRBJ1-2; V gene: TRBV28; clone size: few; D gene: TRBD1; CDR3 protein: CASSQGQRYGYTF; CDR3 DNA: TGTGCCAGCAGTCAGGGACAGCGCTATGGCTACACCTTC
J gene: TRBJ2-7; V gene: TRBV19; clone size: -; D gene: TRBD2; CDR3 protein: CASSRGLAWEQYF; CDR3 DNA: TGTGCCAGTAGTCGGGGACTAGCGTGGGAGCAGTACTTC
J gene: TRBJ1-1; V gene: TRBV2; clone size: -; D gene: TRBD1; CDR3 protein: CASRPLDRGFTEAFF; CDR3 DNA: TGTGCCAGCAGACCTCTGGACAGGGGTTTCACTGAAGCTTTCTTT
J gene: TRBJ2-7; V gene: TRBV29-1; clone size: -; D gene: TRBD1; CDR3 protein: CSVGQDRGRDEQYF; CDR3 DNA: TGCAGCGTTGGCCAGGACAGGGGGCGAGACGAGCAGTACTTC
J gene: TRBJ1-1; V gene: TRBV6-1; clone size: -; D gene: TRBD1; CDR3 protein: CASSRQGAGITEAFF; CDR3 DNA: TGTGCCAGCAGTAGACAGGGGGCCGGGATCACTGAAGCTTTCTTT
J gene: TRBJ2-1; V gene: TRBV5-1; clone size: -; D gene: TRBD2; CDR3 protein: CASSISGGALEQFF; CDR3 DNA: TGCGCCAGCAGCATTAGCGGGGGGGCACTTGAGCAGTTCTTC
J gene: TRBJ2-1; V gene: TRBV28; clone size: -; D gene: TRBD2; CDR3 protein: CASSPALAGGWHEQFF; CDR3 DNA: TGTGCCAGCAGTCCCGCTCTAGCGGGAGGGTGGCATGAGCAGTTCTTC
J gene: TRBJ1-1; V gene: TRBV5-6; clone size: -; D gene: -; CDR3 protein: CASSWGWGGMNTEAFF; CDR3 DNA: TGTGCCAGCAGCTGGGGTTGGGGGGGCATGAACACTGAAGCTTTCTTT
J gene: TRBJ2-3; V gene: TRBV5-1; clone size: -; D gene: -; CDR3 protein: CAGRPRLHRTDTQYF; CDR3 DNA: TGCGCCGGCCGCCCGAGACTCCACCGCACAGATACGCAGTATTTT
J gene: TRBJ2-3; V gene: TRBV6-4; clone size: few; D gene: -; CDR3 protein: CASSPGPSTDTQYF; CDR3 DNA: TGTGCCAGCAGTCCAGGTCCTAGCACAGATACGCAGTATTTT
J gene: TRBJ1-3; V gene: TRBV2; clone size: -; D gene: -; CDR3 protein: CATTDGREGTIYF; CDR3 DNA: TGTGCCACCACGGACGGCCGGGAGGGCACCATATATTTT
J gene: TRBJ1-3; V gene: TRBV7-8; clone size: -; D gene: TRBD1; CDR3 protein: CASSRDRGVKSSGNTIYF; CDR3 DNA: TGTGCCAGCAGCAGGGACAGGGGGGTTAAGAGCTCTGGAAACACCATATATTTT
J gene: TRBJ1-5; V gene: TRBV7-2; clone size: -; D gene: -; CDR3 protein: CASSLYPGYAQPQHF; CDR3 DNA: TGTGCCAGCAGCTTATACCCAGGGTATGCTCAGCCCCAGCATTTT
J gene: TRBJ2-3; V gene: TRBV10-1; clone size: -; D gene: -; CDR3 protein: CASSEGGDPTDTQYF; CDR3 DNA: TGCGCCAGCAGTGAAGGAGGCGATCCCACGGATACGCAGTATTTT
J gene: TRBJ1-4; V gene: TRBV28; clone size: -; D gene: TRBD1; CDR3 protein: CASSTPDRGNEKLFF; CDR3 DNA: TGTGCCAGCAGTACCCCGGACAGGGGGAATGAAAAACTGTTTTTT
J gene: TRBJ2-3; V gene: TRBV5-4; clone size: few; D gene: TRBD1; CDR3 protein: CASSWGTGGGTDTQYF; CDR3 DNA: TGTGCCAGCAGCTGGGGGACAGGGGGAGGCACAGATACGCAGTATTTT
J gene: TRBJ1-2; V gene: TRBV5-1; clone size: few; D gene: -; CDR3 protein: CASSYQGTDGYPF; CDR3 DNA: TGCGCCAGCAGCTATCAGGGAACAGATGGCTACCCCTTC
J gene: TRBJ2-5; V gene: TRBV18; clone size: few; D gene: -; CDR3 protein: CASSPSPRVSGTQYF; CDR3 DNA: TGTGCCAGCTCACCTAGTCCCAGGGTGTCGGGGACCCAGTACTTC
J gene: TRBJ2-1; V gene: TRBV11-2; clone size: -; D gene: -; CDR3 protein: CASSLGQVYEQFF; CDR3 DNA: TGTGCCAGCAGCTTAGGACAGGTCTATGAGCAGTTCTTC
J gene: TRBJ1-6; V gene: TRBV7-2; clone size: -; D gene: TRBD1; CDR3 protein: CASRSGGLLPLHF; CDR3 DNA: TGTGCCAGCAGATCAGGGGGACTTTTGCCCCTCCACTTT
J gene: TRBJ2-3; V gene: TRBV9; clone size: -; D gene: -; CDR3 protein: CAFAGVEGTSTDTQYF; CDR3 DNA: TGTGCCTTCGCCGGGGTCGAGGGCACGAGCACAGATACGCAGTATTTT
J gene: TRBJ1-1; V gene: TRBV4-2; clone size: -; D gene: -; CDR3 protein: CASSPAGSEAFF; CDR3 DNA: TGTGCCAGCAGCCCCGCCGGGAGTGAAGCTTTCTTT
J gene: TRBJ2-7; V gene: TRBV27; clone size: few; D gene: TRBD1; CDR3 protein: CASRMPGQSYEQYF; CDR3 DNA: TGTGCCAGCAGAATGCCGGGACAGAGCTACGAGCAGTACTTC
J gene: TRBJ1-1; V gene: TRBV7-9; clone size: few; D gene: TRBD1; CDR3 protein: CASSYGQGNTEAFF; CDR3 DNA: TGTGCCAGCAGTTACGGACAGGGGAACACTGAAGCTTTCTTT
J gene: TRBJ1-3; V gene: TRBV9; clone size: few; D gene: -; CDR3 protein: CASSVGISALGNTIYF; CDR3 DNA: TGTGCCAGCAGCGTAGGCATTTCAGCGTTGGGAAACACCATATATTTT
J gene: TRBJ2-3; V gene: TRBV6-1; clone size: -; D gene: -; CDR3 protein: CASSEVGPGASDTQYF; CDR3 DNA: TGTGCCAGCAGTGAAGTCGGACCGGGAGCATCAGATACGCAGTATTTT
J gene: TRBJ2-5; V gene: TRBV27; clone size: -; D gene: TRBD2; CDR3 protein: CASSFGVAGGLETQYF; CDR3 DNA: TGTGCCAGCAGTTTCGGTGTTGCGGGGGGGCTGGAGACCCAGTACTTC
J gene: TRBJ1-2; V gene: TRBV4-2; clone size: -; D gene: -; CDR3 protein: CASSHPSSANYGYTF; CDR3 DNA: TGTGCCAGCAGCCACCCCTCCTCTGCTAACTATGGCTACACCTTC